This T cell receptor (beta chain) was sequenced in a study of T cells in Graves' hyperthyroidism and ophthalmopathy. This clonotype was found many times. RNA transcripts were the template for amplifying TCR beta CDR3 regions. A first-round RT-PCR of the TCR CDR3 used the HTBI primer set. From the multiplex PCR reads, TCRdb called clonotypes with MiXCR, one entry per CDR3 protein. The repertoire has approximately 530,000 distinct CDR3 sequences, over 15% of them found once; the top ten carry approximately 18%. Germline V gene sequence: CDR1 MNHEY, CDR2 SVGEGT. The CDR3 is 16 residues long. With V trimmed by 5 bases and J by 3 bases, 6 bases remained unmatched.

This sequence was found in a woman between 18 and 29 years old with Graves' hyperthyroidism. The chain couples TRBV6-2 or TRBV6-3 to TRBJ2-1; TRBD2 agrees at 11 bases. Sequenced: blood. The CDR3: CASSPGLAEIYNEQFF. The CDR3 coding sequence is TGTGCCAGCAGTCCGGGACTAGCGGAGATCTACAATGAGCAGTTCTTC.